Each of the 27 T cell receptor beta chains below was sequenced from the same sample in a study of T cell responses to AZD1222 COVID-19 vaccine. TCRdb keeps only in-frame clones here, not all; method: immunoSEQ multiplex PCR. The profile shows 150,000 or so clones, about 89% of them singletons. This specimen was peripheral blood, taken 28 days after the second AZD1222 dose. The source is an adult who received the AZD1222 COVID-19 vaccine.

The chain recombines TRBV5-1 with TRBJ2-5; 7 bases line up with TRBD1. V lost 0 bases, J lost 1 base, and 3 bases stayed unmatched. The CDR3 consists of 15 residues. CDR1 is SGHRS and CDR2 is YFSETQ in the germline V gene. The CDR3 loop reads CASSLGGQTQETQYF. Here the CDR3 DNA reads TGCGCCAGCAGCTTGGGGGGACAGACCCAAGAGACCCAGTACTTC.

This clone was seen only a few times. The V and J genes are TRBV28 and TRBJ2-5; TRBD1 aligns across 7 bases. Germline lookup yields CDR1 MDHEN and CDR2 SYDVKM. The V gene end was trimmed by 5 bases and the J gene end by 3 bases; junction bases not matched to a gene: 6. This CDR3 has 14 amino acids. CDR3 region: CASSRDSTKETQYF. In nucleotides, the CDR3 is TGTGCCAGCAGTAGGGACAGTACAAAAGAGACCCAGTACTTC.

The rearrangement joins TRBV2 to TRBJ2-1, with 8 nucleotides matching TRBD1. Germline V gene data show CDR1 as SNHLY and CDR2 as FYNNEI. The length of the CDR3 is 14 residues. V was clipped by 6 bases and J by 6 bases; unmatched bases: 7. The CDR3 coding sequence is TGTGCCAGCAGCCGTGACAGGGGCCTCAATGAGCAGTTCTTC. Its protein product is CASSRDRGLNEQFF. Combining the CDR3 with reference TRBV2 and TRBJ2-1 gives the whole variable domain EPEVTQTPSHQVTQMGQEVILRCVPISNHLYFYWYRQILGQKVEFLVSFYNNEISEKSEIFDDQFSVERPDGSNFTLKIRSTKLEDSAMYFCASSRDRGLNEQFFGPGTRLTVL.

J is TRBJ2-3 and V is TRBV4-2; D not certain. Trimming stripped 0 bases from V and 0 bases from J, with 4 bases between. CDR3 length: 14 residues. Germline CDR1 is LGHNA and CDR2 is YNFKEQ. The CDR3 sequence is CASSQDFSTDTQYF. The CDR3 DNA sequence: TGTGCCAGCAGCCAAGATTTCAGCACAGATACGCAGTATTTT.

The V gene is TRBV5-4, the J gene TRBJ2-5, with 12 nucleotides matching TRBD2. Losses at the gene ends were 7 bases for V and 5 bases for J; bases not matched to a gene: 6. The CDR3 totals 14 residues. In germline, CDR1 is SGHNT, CDR2 YYREEE (reference sequence). The CDR3 spells CASRLAGVVETQYF. CDR3 in DNA: TGTGCCAGCCGACTAGCGGGAGTAGTTGAGACCCAGTACTTC.

The rearrangement links TRBV6-5 to TRBJ1-6, with D unresolved. The CDR3 has 13 amino acids. Per germline, CDR1 MNHEY and CDR2 SVGAGI. The V gene lost 4 bases and the J gene lost 10 bases, with 11 bases spanning the gap. This chain's CDR3 is CASSWQPGSPLHF. The CDR3 region has the DNA TGTGCCAGCAGTTGGCAGCCCGGCTCACCCCTCCACTTT.

The chain is built from TRBV19 and TRBJ2-3; 12 bases map to TRBD2. This CDR3 region has 14 residues. Germline V gene lookup returns CDR1 LNHDA and CDR2 SQIVND (reference sequence). The V and J ends lost 6 bases and 7 bases, in that order; junction bases with no gene match: 5. In nucleotides, the CDR3 is TGTGCCAGTAGACGGACTAGCGGGATAAATACGCAGTATTTT. Its protein product is CASRRTSGINTQYF.

This clone was seen just once. This chain uses TRBV7-2 with TRBJ2-2; D is unresolved. The CDR3 sequence is 14 residues long. Germline values: CDR1 SGHTA, CDR2 FQGNSA. Trimming shortened V by 4 bases and J by 5 bases, and 11 bases separated the two germline ends. The CDR3 reads CASSSPVGTGELFF. As DNA, the CDR3 is TGTGCCAGCAGCTCCCCCGTTGGGACCGGGGAGCTGTTTTTT.

The chain uses TRBV4-2 and TRBJ2-1; possibly TRBD1 or TRBD2 for D (6 bases each). The CDR3 is 15 residues long. V was trimmed by 0 bases and J by 5 bases, leaving 11 bases between them. Germline lookup yields CDR1 LGHNA and CDR2 YNFKEQ. DNA of the CDR3: TGTGCCAGCAGCCAAGATAGGGGGGCCCACAATGAGCAGTTCTTC. Translation gives CASSQDRGAHNEQFF.

This clone was detected many times. This sequence joins TRBV19 and TRBJ2-5, with 9 positions matching TRBD1. V gave up 7 bases and J gave up 5 bases; unmatched junction bases: 8. The CDR3 contains 14 residues. The germline CDR1 and CDR2 sequences are LNHDA and SQIVND (reference sequence). The CDR3 region has the DNA TGTGCCAGTACCGAGGGGACAGGGACGGAGACCCAGTACTTC. Translated: CASTEGTGTETQYF. The full variable domain, rest sourced from reference TRBV19 and TRBJ2-5, is DGGITQSPKYLFRKEGQNVTLSCEQNLNHDAMYWYRQDPGQGLRLIYYSQIVNDFQKGDIAEGYSVSREKKESFPLTVTSAQKNPTAFYLCASTEGTGTETQYFGPGTRLLVL.

The genes are TRBV18 and TRBJ2-7; 8 bases are shared with TRBD1. Germline loops: CDR1 KGHSH, CDR2 LQKENI. This CDR3 contains 15 residues. J was trimmed by 0 bases and V by 4 bases; bases with no gene match: 5. CDR3 coding DNA: TGTGCCAGCTCACAGGGACAGGTGAGCTCCTACGAGCAGTACTTC. Its translation: CASSQGQVSSYEQYF.

The chain links TRBV19 to TRBJ2-3, with 7 positions matching TRBD2. Trimming removed 4 bases from V and 2 bases from J; junction bases left unmatched: 15. The germline V gene has CDR1 LNHDA and CDR2 SQIVND (reference sequence). The CDR3 extends over 18 amino acids. The CDR3 spells CASSTGRSSGVLTDTQYF. CDR3 nucleotide sequence: TGTGCCAGTAGTACAGGGAGGTCTAGCGGAGTACTCACAGATACGCAGTATTTT.

The CDR3 sequence is CASSKDEGYGYTF. The DNA of the CDR3 is TGTGCCAGCAGCAAGGACGAGGGCTATGGCTACACCTTC. V and J are TRBV7-9 and TRBJ1-2; D is uncertain. This CDR3 has 13 amino acids. The ends were cut back, 5 bases at V and 4 bases at J, with 11 bases in the middle. Germline lookup yields CDR1 SEHNR and CDR2 FQNEAQ (reference sequence).

The CDR3 sequence is CASSRGQGAYNSPLHF. DNA for the CDR3: TGCGCCAGCAGCAGGGGACAGGGGGCCTATAATTCACCCCTCCACTTT. The genes are TRBV5-1 and TRBJ1-6; 11 bases fit TRBD1. CDR1 and CDR2 from the germline V gene are SGHRS and YFSETQ. V lost 4 bases, J lost 2 bases, and 2 bases stayed unmatched. The CDR3 has 16 amino acids.

The CDR3 DNA reads TGTGCCAGCTCACCACCGGGATCCTACAATGAGCAGTTCTTC. Translating gives CASSPPGSYNEQFF. The chain employs TRBV18 and TRBJ2-1; D is uncertain. The germline V and J ends were trimmed by 0 bases and 1 base, with 4 bases remaining between them. Germline loops: CDR1 KGHSH, CDR2 LQKENI. The CDR3 totals 14 residues.

The chain has TRBV29-1 and TRBJ1-1; 8 bases match TRBD1. With V trimmed by 1 base and J by 10 bases, 11 bases remained unmatched. The CDR3 contains 14 residues. Germline CDR1 and CDR2: SQVTM and ANQGSEA. For the CDR3, the DNA is TGCAGCGTTGAAGGTCGGGACAGGCTATCGGGAGCTTTCTTT. It codes for CSVEGRDRLSGAFF.

This clone was seen once. The CDR3 DNA reads as TGTGCCAGCAGTTTATTAGCCCTCGCCTACAATGAGCAGTTCTTC. It translates to CASSLLALAYNEQFF. The J gene is TRBJ2-1, the V gene TRBV28; no definite D call. The V gene lost 1 base and the J gene lost 2 bases, with 9 bases spanning the gap. The CDR3 spans 15 residues. Germline V lookup: CDR1 MDHEN, CDR2 SYDVKM.

CDR3 amino acids: CASFSGSNYNEQFF. As DNA, the CDR3 is TGTGCCAGCTTTAGCGGGTCTAACTACAATGAGCAGTTCTTC. The V gene is TRBV27, the J gene TRBJ2-1; 7 bases are shared with TRBD2. CDR3 length: 14 residues. V was clipped by 8 bases and J by 3 bases; unmatched bases: 7. Germline assignment: CDR1 MNHEY and CDR2 SMNVEV (reference sequence).

A word on this clone: Other nucleotide sequences in the sample specify the same CDR3. The chain recombines TRBV15 with TRBJ1-5; possibly TRBD1 for D (5 bases). There are 14 residues in the CDR3. Germline V CDR1 and CDR2: LNHNV, YYDKDF (reference sequence). The ends were cut back, 1 base at V and 2 bases at J, with 6 bases in the middle. This CDR3 is CATSRGGGNQPQHF. CDR3 sequence (DNA): TGTGCCACCAGCAGAGGAGGGGGCAATCAGCCCCAGCATTTT.

The rearrangement joins TRBV6-5 to TRBJ2-7; D may be TRBD2 (6 bases). The germline gives CDR1 MNHEY, CDR2 SVGAGI. V shed 5 bases and J shed 6 bases, with 11 bases lying between them. The CDR3 loop spans 12 amino acids. This CDR3 reads CASSRTTSEQYF. Here the CDR3 DNA reads TGTGCCAGCAGTCGGACTACCAGCGAGCAGTACTTC.

The gene calls are TRBV19 and TRBJ1-1, with D tentatively TRBD1 (5 bases). Germline V lookup: CDR1 LNHDA, CDR2 SQIVND (reference sequence). This CDR3 is 13 amino acids long. V was shortened by 2 bases and J by 7 bases, with 11 bases between the two germline ends. The CDR3 DNA sequence: TGTGCCAGTAGTATAAGGGGCGGACGTGAAGCTTTCTTT. Amino acids: CASSIRGGREAFF. Full variable domain (outside the CDR3, taken from reference TRBV19 and TRBJ1-1): DGGITQSPKYLFRKEGQNVTLSCEQNLNHDAMYWYRQDPGQGLRLIYYSQIVNDFQKGDIAEGYSVSREKKESFPLTVTSAQKNPTAFYLCASSIRGGREAFFGQGTRLTVV.

The chain employs TRBV6-5 and TRBJ2-2; D might be TRBD1 (5 bases). Germline loops: CDR1 MNHEY, CDR2 SVGAGI. V dropped 6 bases and J dropped 6 bases, with 11 bases sitting between them. This CDR3 has 13 amino acids. The CDR3 loop is CASRSIGAGELFF. As DNA, the CDR3 is TGTGCCAGCAGATCAATAGGGGCCGGGGAGCTGTTTTTT.

This chain links TRBV5-1 with TRBJ1-2, with 11 bases that match TRBD1. The germline CDR1 and CDR2 sequences are SGHRS and YFSETQ. Trimming removed 4 bases from V and 5 bases from J; junction bases left unmatched: 4. The CDR3 runs 14 residues. The CDR3 here is CASSLGQGAYGYTF. CDR3 DNA: TGCGCCAGCAGCCTAGGACAGGGGGCTTATGGCTACACCTTC.

The chain links TRBV24-1 to TRBJ1-2; tentative D call: TRBD1 (6 bases). V dropped 3 bases and J dropped 8 bases, with 15 bases sitting between them. In germline, CDR1 is KGHDR, CDR2 SFDVKD. The CDR3 has 14 amino acids. The CDR3 loop is CATSDNSGAGGYTF. The CDR3, as DNA: TGTGCCACCAGTGATAATTCAGGGGCCGGCGGCTACACCTTC.

The rearrangement joins TRBV2 to TRBJ2-3; 12 bases agree with TRBD2. From germline, CDR1 is SNHLY and CDR2 FYNNEI. CDR3 length equals 18 residues. With 5 bases clipped from V and 4 bases from J, the junction kept 13 bases outside the gene matches. CDR3 in DNA: TGTGCCAGCAGTTTCTCTATGACTAGCGGGAGAGATGCAGATACGCAGTATTTT. Amino acids: CASSFSMTSGRDADTQYF.

The CDR3 coding sequence is TGTGCCATACAGGGGGCGAATAATTCACCCCTCCACTTT. Its translation: CAIQGANNSPLHF. The chain links TRBV10-3 to TRBJ1-6; 9 bases line up with TRBD1. The V gene end was trimmed by 9 bases and the J gene end by 5 bases; junction bases not matched to a gene: 2. The germline V gene encodes CDR1 ENHRY and CDR2 SYGVKD. CDR3 length: 13 residues.

The chain carries TRBV29-1 and TRBJ2-7; TRBD1 aligns across 10 bases. There are 16 residues in the CDR3. Germline V gives CDR1 SQVTM, CDR2 ANQGSEA. The V segment lost 2 bases and the J segment 3 bases; nucleotides outside the gene matches: 10. CDR3 coding DNA: TGCAGCGTTGAAATGCTTGGGACAGGGGACTACTACGAGCAGTACTTC. It specifies CSVEMLGTGDYYEQYF.